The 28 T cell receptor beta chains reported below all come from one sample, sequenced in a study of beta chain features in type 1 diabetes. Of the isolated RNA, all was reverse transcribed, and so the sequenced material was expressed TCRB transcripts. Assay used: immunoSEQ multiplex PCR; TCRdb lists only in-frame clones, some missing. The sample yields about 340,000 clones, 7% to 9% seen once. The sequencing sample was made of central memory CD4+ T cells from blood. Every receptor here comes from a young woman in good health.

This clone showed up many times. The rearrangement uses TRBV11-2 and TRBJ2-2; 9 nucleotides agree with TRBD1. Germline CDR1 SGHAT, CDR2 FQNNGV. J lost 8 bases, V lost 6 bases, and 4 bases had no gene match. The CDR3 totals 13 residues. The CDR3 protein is CASRWTGAGELFF. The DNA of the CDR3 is TGTGCCAGCAGGTGGACAGGGGCGGGGGAGCTGTTTTTT.

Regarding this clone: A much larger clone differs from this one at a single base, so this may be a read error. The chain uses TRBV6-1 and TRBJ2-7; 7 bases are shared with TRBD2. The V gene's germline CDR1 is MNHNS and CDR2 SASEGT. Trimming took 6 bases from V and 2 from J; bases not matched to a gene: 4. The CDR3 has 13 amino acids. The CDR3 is CASSLAGAYEQYF. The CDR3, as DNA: TGTGCCAGCAGCTTGGCGGGAGCCTACGAGCAGTACTTC.

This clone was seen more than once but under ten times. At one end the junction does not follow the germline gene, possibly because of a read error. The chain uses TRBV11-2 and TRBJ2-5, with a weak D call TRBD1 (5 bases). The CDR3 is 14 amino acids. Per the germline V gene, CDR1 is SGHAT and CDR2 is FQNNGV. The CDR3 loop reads CASSAQIRGETQYF. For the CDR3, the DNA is TGCGCCAGCAGCGCCCAAATAAGGGGAGAGACCCAGTACTTC.

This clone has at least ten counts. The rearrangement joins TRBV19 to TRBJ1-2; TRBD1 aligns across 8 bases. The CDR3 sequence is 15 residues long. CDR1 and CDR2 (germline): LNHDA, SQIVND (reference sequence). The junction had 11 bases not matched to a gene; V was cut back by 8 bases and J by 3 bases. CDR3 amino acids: CASHPGGSLDYGYTF. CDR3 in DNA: TGTGCCAGTCATCCAGGGGGCTCATTAGACTATGGCTACACCTTC.

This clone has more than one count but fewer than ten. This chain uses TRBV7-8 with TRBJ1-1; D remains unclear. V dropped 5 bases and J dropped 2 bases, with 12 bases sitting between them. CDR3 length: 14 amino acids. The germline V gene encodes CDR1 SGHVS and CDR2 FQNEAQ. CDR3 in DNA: TGTGCCAGCAGCCTGAGCGACGGCAACACTGAAGCTTTCTTT. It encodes CASSLSDGNTEAFF.

The CDR3 DNA follows: TGTGCCAGCAGGGCGAACCCCAACACTGAAGCTTTCTTT. Protein product: CASRANPNTEAFF. The V call is TRBV2, the J call TRBJ1-1, with D unclear. Trimming left V 6 bases short and J 2 bases short, with 10 bases between. This CDR3 contains 13 residues. Germline V lookup: CDR1 SNHLY, CDR2 FYNNEI.

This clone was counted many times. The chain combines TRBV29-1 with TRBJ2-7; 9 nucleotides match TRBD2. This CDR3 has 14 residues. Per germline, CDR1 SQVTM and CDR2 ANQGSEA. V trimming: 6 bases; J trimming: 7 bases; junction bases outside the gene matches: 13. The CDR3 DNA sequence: TGCAGCGTGGACTCTGCGGGAGGGTCTGAAGAGCAGTACTTC. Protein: CSVDSAGGSEEQYF.

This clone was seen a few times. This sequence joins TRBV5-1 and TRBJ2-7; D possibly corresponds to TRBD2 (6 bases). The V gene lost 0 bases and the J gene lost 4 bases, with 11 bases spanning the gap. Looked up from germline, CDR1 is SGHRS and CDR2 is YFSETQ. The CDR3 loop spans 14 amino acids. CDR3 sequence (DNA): TGCGCCAGCAGCTTGGCCGGGAGAGTTTACGAGCAGTACTTC. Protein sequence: CASSLAGRVYEQYF.

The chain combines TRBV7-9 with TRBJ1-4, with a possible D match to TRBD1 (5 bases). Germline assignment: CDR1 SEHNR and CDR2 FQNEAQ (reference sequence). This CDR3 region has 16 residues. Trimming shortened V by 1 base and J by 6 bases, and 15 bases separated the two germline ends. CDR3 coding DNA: TGTGCCAGCAGCTTAGGGCAGGGCGCCGGGGATGAAAAACTGTTTTTT. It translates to CASSLGQGAGDEKLFF.

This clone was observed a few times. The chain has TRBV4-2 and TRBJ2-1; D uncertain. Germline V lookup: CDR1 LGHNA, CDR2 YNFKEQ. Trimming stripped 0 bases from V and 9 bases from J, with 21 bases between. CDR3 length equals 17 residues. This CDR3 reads CASSQDFASSPVTEQFF. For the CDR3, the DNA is TGTGCCAGCAGCCAAGATTTCGCGTCCTCGCCGGTCACTGAGCAGTTCTTC.

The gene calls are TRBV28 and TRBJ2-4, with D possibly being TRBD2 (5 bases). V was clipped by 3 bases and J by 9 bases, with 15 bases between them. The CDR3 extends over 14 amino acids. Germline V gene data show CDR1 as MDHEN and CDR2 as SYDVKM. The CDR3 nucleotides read TGTGCCAGCAGTTTGAGAGGGCCGCGAGGCATTCAGTACTTC. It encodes CASSLRGPRGIQYF.

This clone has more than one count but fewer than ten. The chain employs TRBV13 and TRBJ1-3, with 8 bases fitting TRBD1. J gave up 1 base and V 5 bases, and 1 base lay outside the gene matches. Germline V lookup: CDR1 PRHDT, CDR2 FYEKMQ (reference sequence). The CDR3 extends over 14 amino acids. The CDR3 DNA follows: TGTGCCAGCAGCCGGACAGGGTCTGGAAACACCATATATTTT. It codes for CASSRTGSGNTIYF.

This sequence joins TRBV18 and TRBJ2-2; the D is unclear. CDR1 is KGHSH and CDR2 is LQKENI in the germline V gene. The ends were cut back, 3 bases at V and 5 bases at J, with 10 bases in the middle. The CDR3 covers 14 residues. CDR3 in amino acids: CASSPAEQTGELFF. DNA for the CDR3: TGTGCCAGCTCACCCGCGGAACAAACCGGGGAGCTGTTTTTT.

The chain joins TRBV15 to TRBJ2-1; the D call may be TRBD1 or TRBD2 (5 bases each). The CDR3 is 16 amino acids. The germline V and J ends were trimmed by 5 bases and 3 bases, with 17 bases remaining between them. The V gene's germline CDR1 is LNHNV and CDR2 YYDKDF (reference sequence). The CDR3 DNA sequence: TGTGCCACCAGCCCCTTTGGGACCCAGAGCTACAATGAGCAGTTCTTC. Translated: CATSPFGTQSYNEQFF.

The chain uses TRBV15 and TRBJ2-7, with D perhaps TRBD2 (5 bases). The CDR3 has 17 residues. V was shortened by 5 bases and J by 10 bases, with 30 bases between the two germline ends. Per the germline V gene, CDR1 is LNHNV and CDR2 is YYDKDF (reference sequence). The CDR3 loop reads CATSRRLLTSSPSRQYF. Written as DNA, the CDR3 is TGTGCCACCAGCCGCCGACTATTAACGAGCAGTCCTTCGAGACAGTACTTC.

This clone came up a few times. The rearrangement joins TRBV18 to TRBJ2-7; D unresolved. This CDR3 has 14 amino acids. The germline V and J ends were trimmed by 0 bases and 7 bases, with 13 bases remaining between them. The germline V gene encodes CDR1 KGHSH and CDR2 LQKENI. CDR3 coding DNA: TGTGCCAGCTCACCACCTGGCCAGGCGTCGGAGCAGTACTTC. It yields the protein CASSPPGQASEQYF.

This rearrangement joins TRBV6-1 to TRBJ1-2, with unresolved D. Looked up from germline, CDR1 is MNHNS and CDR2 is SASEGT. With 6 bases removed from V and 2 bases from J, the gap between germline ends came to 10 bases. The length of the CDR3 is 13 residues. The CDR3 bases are TGTGCCAGCAGACCGGGTCCAAACTATGGCTACACCTTC. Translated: CASRPGPNYGYTF.

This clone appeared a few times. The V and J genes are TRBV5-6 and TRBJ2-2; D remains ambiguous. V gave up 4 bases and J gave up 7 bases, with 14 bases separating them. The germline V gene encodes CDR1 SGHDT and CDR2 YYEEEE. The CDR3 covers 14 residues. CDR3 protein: CASSPGPSRGELFF. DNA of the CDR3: TGTGCCAGCAGCCCCGGGCCCTCTCGCGGGGAGCTGTTTTTT.

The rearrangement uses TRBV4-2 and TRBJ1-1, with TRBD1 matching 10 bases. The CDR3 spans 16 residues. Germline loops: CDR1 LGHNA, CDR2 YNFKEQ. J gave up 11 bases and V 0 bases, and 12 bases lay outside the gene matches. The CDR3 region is CASSQDPDRGPGGAFF. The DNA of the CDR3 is TGTGCCAGCAGCCAAGACCCCGACAGGGGGCCAGGAGGGGCTTTCTTT.

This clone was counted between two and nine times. CDR3 residues: CASSRQDYGYTF. For the CDR3, the DNA is TGTGCCAGCAGCAGACAGGATTATGGCTACACCTTC. The chain couples TRBV6-6 to TRBJ1-2; D is possibly TRBD1 (6 bases). The ends were cut back, 6 bases at V and 5 bases at J, with 10 bases in the middle. CDR3 size: 12 residues. Looked up from germline, CDR1 is MNHNY and CDR2 is SVGAGI (reference sequence).

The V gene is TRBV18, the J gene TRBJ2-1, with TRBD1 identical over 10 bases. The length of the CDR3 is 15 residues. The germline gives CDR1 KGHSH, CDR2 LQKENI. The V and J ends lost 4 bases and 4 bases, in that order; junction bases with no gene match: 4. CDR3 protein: CASSRQGAEYNEQFF. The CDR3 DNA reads TGTGCCAGCTCACGACAGGGGGCTGAATACAATGAGCAGTTCTTC.

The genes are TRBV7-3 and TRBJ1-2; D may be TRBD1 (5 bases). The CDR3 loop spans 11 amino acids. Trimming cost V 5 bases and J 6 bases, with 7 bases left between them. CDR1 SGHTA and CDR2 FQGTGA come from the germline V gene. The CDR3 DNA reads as TGTGCCAGCAGCCAGGACAATGGCTACACCTTC. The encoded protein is CASSQDNGYTF.

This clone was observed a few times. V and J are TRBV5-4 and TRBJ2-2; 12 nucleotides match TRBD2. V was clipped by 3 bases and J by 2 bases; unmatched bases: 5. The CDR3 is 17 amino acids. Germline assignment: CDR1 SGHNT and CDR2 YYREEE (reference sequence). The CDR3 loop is CASSSSGLAGNTGELFF. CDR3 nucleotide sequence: TGTGCCAGCAGCTCTTCTGGACTAGCGGGAAACACCGGGGAGCTGTTTTTT.

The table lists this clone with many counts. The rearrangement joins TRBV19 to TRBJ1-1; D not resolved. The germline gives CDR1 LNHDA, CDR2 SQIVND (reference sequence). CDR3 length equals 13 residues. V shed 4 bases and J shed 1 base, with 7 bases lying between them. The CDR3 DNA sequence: TGTGCCAGTAGTAAAGAAGGGAACACTGAAGCTTTCTTT. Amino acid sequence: CASSKEGNTEAFF. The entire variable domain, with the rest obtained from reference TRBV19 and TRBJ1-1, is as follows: DGGITQSPKYLFRKEGQNVTLSCEQNLNHDAMYWYRQDPGQGLRLIYYSQIVNDFQKGDIAEGYSVSREKKESFPLTVTSAQKNPTAFYLCASSKEGNTEAFFGQGTRLTVV.

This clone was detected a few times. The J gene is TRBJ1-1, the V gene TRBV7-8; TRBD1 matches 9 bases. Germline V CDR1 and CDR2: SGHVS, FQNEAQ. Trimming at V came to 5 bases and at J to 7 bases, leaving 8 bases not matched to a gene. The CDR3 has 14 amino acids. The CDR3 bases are TGTGCCAGCAGCACCCGGGACAGGGACCTTGAAGCTTTCTTT. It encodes CASSTRDRDLEAFF.

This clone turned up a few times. The CDR3 DNA follows: TGCGCCAGCAGCTGGACGGGACAGGGACAAGAGACCCAGTACTTC. As protein: CASSWTGQGQETQYF. The chain links TRBV5-1 to TRBJ2-5; 9 nucleotides line up with TRBD1. Looked up from germline, CDR1 is SGHRS and CDR2 is YFSETQ. Germline trimming cut 3 bases from V and 2 bases from J; bases unmatched to any gene: 5. The CDR3 contains 15 residues.

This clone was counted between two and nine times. Here the CDR3 reads CASSPGTSNTGELFF. The CDR3, as DNA: TGTGCCAGCTCACCTGGGACTAGTAACACCGGGGAGCTGTTTTTT. The V call is TRBV18, the J call TRBJ2-2, with 8 bases matching TRBD2. Germline V gene data show CDR1 as KGHSH and CDR2 as LQKENI. Trimming at V came to 3 bases and at J to 2 bases, leaving 2 bases not matched to a gene. This CDR3 has 15 residues.

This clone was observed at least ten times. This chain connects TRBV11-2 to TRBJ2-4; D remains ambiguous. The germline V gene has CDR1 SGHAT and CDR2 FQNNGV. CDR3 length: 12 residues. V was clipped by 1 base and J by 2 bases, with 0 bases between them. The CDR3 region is CASSLAKNIQYF. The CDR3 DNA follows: TGTGCCAGCAGCTTAGCCAAAAACATTCAGTACTTC.